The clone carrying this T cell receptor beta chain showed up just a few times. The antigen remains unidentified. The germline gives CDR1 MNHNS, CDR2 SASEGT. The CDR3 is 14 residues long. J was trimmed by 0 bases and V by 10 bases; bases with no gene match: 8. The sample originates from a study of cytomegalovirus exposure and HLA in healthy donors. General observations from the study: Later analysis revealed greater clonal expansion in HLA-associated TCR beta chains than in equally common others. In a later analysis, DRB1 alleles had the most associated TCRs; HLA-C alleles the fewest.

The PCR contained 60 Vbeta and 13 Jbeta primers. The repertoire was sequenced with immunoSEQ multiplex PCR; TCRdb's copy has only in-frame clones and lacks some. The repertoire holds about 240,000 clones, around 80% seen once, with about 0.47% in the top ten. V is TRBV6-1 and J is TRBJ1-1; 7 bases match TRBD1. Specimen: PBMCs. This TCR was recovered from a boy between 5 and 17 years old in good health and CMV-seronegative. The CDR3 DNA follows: TGTGCCAACGATAACAGGGGTATGAACACTGAAGCTTTCTTT. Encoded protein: CANDNRGMNTEAFF.